These T cell receptor beta chains were read from a single sample in a study of shared clonotypes between healthy human individuals. Generated by immunoSEQ multiplex PCR, the TCRdb table keeps only in-frame clones and is missing some. Altogether roughly 660,000 clones are present, about 90% being singletons, with the ten largest covering about 34%. What was sequenced was memory CD8+ T cells from PBMCs. Receptors originate from a man aged 18 to 30 in good health. Some clones in this sample may be carry-over from other donors' samples. The CDR3 runs from the conserved cysteine through the conserved F or W. Each record gives: clone size, D gene, V gene, J gene, CDR3 protein, CDR3 DNA. D genes are given only for firm matches. Where a row states a size, it is once, few, many or the class of an expanded clone; other rows omit it.

abundance: .
d_gene: .
v_gene: TRBV7-9
j_gene: TRBJ1-1
CDR3aa: CASRAGGKMNTEAFF
CDR3nt: TGTGCCAGCAGGGCCGGGGGAAAGATGAACACTGAAGCTTTCTTT

abundance: .
d_gene: .
v_gene: TRBV18
j_gene: TRBJ2-5
CDR3aa: CASSPPGGETQYF
CDR3nt: TGTGCCAGCTCACCACCGGGCGGGGAGACCCAGTACTTC

abundance: .
d_gene: TRBD1
v_gene: TRBV30
j_gene: TRBJ2-7
CDR3aa: CAWSEGTGAYEQYF
CDR3nt: TGTGCCTGGAGCGAAGGGACAGGAGCCTACGAGCAGTACTTC

abundance: .
d_gene: .
v_gene: TRBV28
j_gene: TRBJ2-3
CDR3aa: CASSFWGEGTDTQYF
CDR3nt: TGTGCCAGCAGTTTCTGGGGTGAAGGGACAGATACGCAGTATTTT

abundance: many
d_gene: .
v_gene: TRBV6-1
j_gene: TRBJ1-2
CDR3aa: CASQDQGTYGYTF
CDR3nt: TGTGCCAGCCAGGATCAGGGAACATATGGCTACACCTTC

abundance: .
d_gene: .
v_gene: TRBV27
j_gene: TRBJ2-7
CDR3aa: CASSFGAGTLTYEQYF
CDR3nt: .

abundance: .
d_gene: .
v_gene: TRBV19
j_gene: TRBJ2-7
CDR3aa: CASSAWDPSYEQYF
CDR3nt: TGTGCCAGTAGTGCCTGGGACCCCTCCTACGAGCAGTACTTC

abundance: .
d_gene: TRBD2
v_gene: TRBV6-6
j_gene: TRBJ2-1
CDR3aa: CASSLTPGLAGDEQFF
CDR3nt: TGTGCCAGCAGCCTGACTCCGGGACTAGCGGGAGATGAGCAGTTCTTC

abundance: .
d_gene: .
v_gene: TRBV7-9
j_gene: TRBJ2-3
CDR3aa: CASSGEAGRTDTQYF
CDR3nt: TGTGCCAGCAGCGGTGAGGCGGGAAGGACAGATACGCAGTATTTT

abundance: .
d_gene: .
v_gene: TRBV6-5
j_gene: TRBJ1-3
CDR3aa: CASSPSGAFGNTIYF
CDR3nt: TGTGCCAGCAGTCCCTCGGGGGCATTTGGAAACACCATATATTTT

abundance: .
d_gene: .
v_gene: TRBV6-1
j_gene: TRBJ1-2
CDR3aa: CASSDSLERGYGYTF
CDR3nt: TGTGCCAGCAGTGATTCCTTGGAAAGGGGCTATGGCTACACCTTC

abundance: .
d_gene: .
v_gene: TRBV11-2
j_gene: TRBJ1-1
CDR3aa: CASSLYGRMNTEAFF
CDR3nt: TGTGCCAGCAGCTTATACGGGCGGATGAACACTGAAGCTTTCTTT

abundance: .
d_gene: TRBD2
v_gene: TRBV7-2
j_gene: TRBJ2-7
CDR3aa: CASSLGGAGAYEQYF
CDR3nt: TGTGCCAGCAGCTTAGGAGGCGCGGGGGCCTACGAGCAGTACTTC

abundance: .
d_gene: TRBD2
v_gene: TRBV7-9
j_gene: TRBJ2-1
CDR3aa: CASSLPTSGSEQFF
CDR3nt: TGTGCCAGCAGCCTTCCGACTAGCGGGAGTGAGCAGTTCTTC

abundance: .
d_gene: .
v_gene: TRBV25-1
j_gene: TRBJ2-7
CDR3aa: CASSERGHSYEQYF
CDR3nt: TGTGCCAGCAGTGAACGAGGACATTCCTACGAGCAGTACTTC

abundance: few
d_gene: .
v_gene: TRBV11-2
j_gene: TRBJ1-4
CDR3aa: CASSQKYGNEKLFF
CDR3nt: TGTGCCAGCAGCCAAAAGTACGGGAATGAAAAACTGTTTTTT

abundance: once
d_gene: TRBD1
v_gene: TRBV5-4
j_gene: TRBJ1-1
CDR3aa: CASSLATGPYTNTEAFF
CDR3nt: TGTGCCAGCAGCTTGGCGACAGGGCCATATACGAACACTGAAGCTTTCTTT

abundance: .
d_gene: TRBD2
v_gene: TRBV11-2
j_gene: TRBJ2-1
CDR3aa: CASSLLAGRTEQFF
CDR3nt: TGTGCCAGCAGCCTTTTAGCGGGAAGGACGGAGCAGTTCTTC

abundance: few
d_gene: .
v_gene: TRBV10-3
j_gene: TRBJ1-1
CDR3aa: CAISEYSPGFEVPEAFF
CDR3nt: TGTGCCATCAGTGAGTACTCACCGGGGTTCGAGGTCCCTGAAGCTTTCTTT

abundance: once
d_gene: .
v_gene: TRBV6-5
j_gene: TRBJ2-7
CDR3aa: CASRGLGGIGEQYF
CDR3nt: TGTGCCAGCAGGGGACTGGGGGGAATTGGCGAGCAGTACTTC